This entry lists 10 T cell receptor beta chains sequenced from one sample in a study of tissue T cells after allogeneic stem cell transplantation. Sequencing was performed with immunoSEQ multiplex PCR; in TCRdb, only in-frame clones are kept and a portion is missing. Found here are several thousand clones, around two thirds of them singletons; the top ten hold less than 6.5%. Enrolled prospectively were adult allogeneic hematopoietic cell transplant recipients whose graft-versus-host disease was steroid-refractory. Sequenced here: left colon tissue, sampled at autopsy. Source of these receptors: a male patient aged 60 or over with steroid-refractory graft-versus-host disease after an allogeneic stem cell transplant. Some T cells may possibly be graft donor cells.

The sample holds a few counts of this clone. This chain links TRBV7-2 with TRBJ1-4; 8 bases align to TRBD1. The germline CDR1 and CDR2 sequences are SGHTA and FQGNSA. The V and J ends lost 3 bases and 4 bases, in that order; junction bases with no gene match: 4. The CDR3 is 15 amino acids. As DNA, the CDR3 is TGTGCCAGCAGCTTGGACAGGGCAAGTAATGAAAAACTGTTTTTT. Residues: CASSLDRASNEKLFF.

The chain uses TRBV11-2 and TRBJ1-2; D unresolved. The V gene's germline CDR1 is SGHAT and CDR2 FQNNGV. The CDR3 consists of 13 residues. Trimming cost V 1 base and J 5 bases, with 8 bases left between them. CDR3 residues: CASSLGQRYGYTF. CDR3 DNA sequence: TGTGCCAGCAGCTTAGGGCAGCGGTATGGCTACACCTTC.

This chain links TRBV27 with TRBJ2-6; 9 bases align to TRBD1. With 8 bases clipped from V and 3 bases from J, the junction kept 8 bases outside the gene matches. The CDR3 sequence is 16 residues long. Germline V gene sequence: CDR1 MNHEY, CDR2 SMNVEV (reference sequence). CDR3 sequence: CASFPGQGFGANVLTF. CDR3 DNA: TGTGCCAGCTTTCCGGGACAGGGCTTTGGGGCCAACGTCCTGACTTTC.

This chain joins TRBV18 and TRBJ1-2; D gene unclear. CDR3 length: 12 amino acids. V was pared by 0 bases and J by 4 bases, with 3 bases between. Germline CDR1 and CDR2: KGHSH and LQKENI. The CDR3 here is CASSPPSYGYTF. CDR3 DNA sequence: TGTGCCAGCTCACCACCGTCCTATGGCTACACCTTC.

This clone was seen a few times. This chain links TRBV21-1 with TRBJ2-1; the table's TRBD1 call for D was not verified on the DNA. TRBV21-1 corresponds to a pseudogene. The CDR3 consists of 16 residues. DNA of the CDR3: TGTGCCAGCAGCCCTGCCGGGACACCCGAAAGAAATGAGCAGTTCTTC. Amino acids: CASSPAGTPERNEQFF.

This rearrangement joins TRBV11-2 to TRBJ2-1, with D uncertain. In germline, CDR1 is SGHAT, CDR2 FQNNGV. Trimming took off 2 bases at V and 10 bases at J, with 12 bases between the two ends. The CDR3 has 13 residues. CDR3 nucleotide sequence: TGTGCCAGCAGCTTACGGACGGCCGGAGAGCAGTTCTTC. Encoded protein: CASSLRTAGEQFF.

This chain connects TRBV7-8 to TRBJ1-1; 7 nucleotides align to TRBD1. V shed 1 base, J shed 1 base, and the junction held 12 bases outside the gene matches. Germline CDR1 is SGHVS and CDR2 is FQNEAQ. The CDR3 length is 18 residues. For the CDR3, the DNA is TGTGCCAGCAGCTTAGTAGGGTGGGACAGAGTAAAGAACACTGAAGCTTTCTTT. Translated: CASSLVGWDRVKNTEAFF.

V usage is TRBV6-5 and J usage is TRBJ1-2; D not resolved. V lost 3 bases, J lost 3 bases, and 11 bases lay in between. Germline V gene data show CDR1 as MNHEY and CDR2 as SVGAGI. The CDR3 is made up of 14 amino acids. CDR3 sequence reads: CASSYSPEDYGYTF. The CDR3 DNA is TGTGCCAGCAGTTATTCTCCTGAGGACTATGGCTACACCTTC.

The J gene is TRBJ2-5, the V gene TRBV24-1, with 9 positions matching TRBD1. Trimming cost V 8 bases and J 1 base; bases outside gene matches: 1. The CDR3 totals 13 residues. Germline V gene data show CDR1 as KGHDR and CDR2 as SFDVKD. The CDR3 nucleotides are TGTGCCACCACACAGGGGGCCCAAGAGACCCAGTACTTC. Protein sequence: CATTQGAQETQYF.

The gene calls are TRBV12-5 and TRBJ2-7, with 9 bases aligning to TRBD1. The CDR3 contains 16 residues. Looked up from germline, CDR1 is LGHNT and CDR2 is FRNRAP. The ends lost 6 bases at V and 7 bases at J; junction bases unmatched: 16. The CDR3 DNA sequence: TGTGCTAGTGGACGATACTCCGGGACAGGGACTGTAGAGCAGTACTTC. Protein: CASGRYSGTGTVEQYF. The full variable domain, rest sourced from reference TRBV12-5 and TRBJ2-7, is DARVTQTPRHKVTEMGQEVTMRCQPILGHNTVFWYRQTMMQGLELLAYFRNRAPLDDSGMPKDRFSAEMPDATLATLKIQPSEPRDSAVYFCASGRYSGTGTVEQYFGPGTRLTVT.